This T cell receptor beta chain was sequenced in a study of T cell responses to AZD1222 COVID-19 vaccine. Method: immunoSEQ multiplex PCR; TCRdb's copy keeps in-frame clones and lacks some. There are around 180,000 clones in the sample; approximately 92% occur only once, and 6.9% lies in the top ten. The length of the CDR3 is 19 residues. The J segment lost 2 bases and the V segment lost 4 bases, leaving 15 bases of the junction unmatched. CDR1 and CDR2 from the germline V gene are SGHTA and FQGNSA. The chain uses TRBV7-2 and TRBJ1-4; 8 nucleotides match TRBD1. The material was peripheral blood, obtained on day 0 of AZD1222 vaccination. This TCR came from an adult in good health. In DNA form, the CDR3 reads TGTGCCAGCAGCTCCACAGGGGTAGCAGGGGGCTCGACTAATGAAAAACTGTTTTTT. This sequence encodes CASSSTGVAGGSTNEKLFF.